This T cell receptor beta chain was recovered during a study of neurological immune-mediated disorders. Time point given: longitudinal time-point 1 (baseline). V lost 4 bases and J 0 bases, leaving 11 bases between the germline ends. CDR3 length: 15 amino acids. Germline assignment: CDR1 MNHEY and CDR2 SMNVEV (reference sequence). At least ten counts were recorded for this clonotype. In TCRdb, the 5' RACE reads were re-called with MiXCR into one record per CDR3 protein. The table shows about 71,000 distinct CDR3 sequences, with roughly 15% occurring only once. The sequenced sample consisted of PBMCs. The gene calls are TRBV27 and TRBJ2-3; TRBD1 is a possible D gene (5 bases). This TCR was recovered from a female donor with HTLV-1-associated myelopathy (HAM/TSP). This CDR3 is CASSSRRQSTDTQYF. In DNA form, the CDR3 reads TGTGCCAGCAGTTCGAGGCGACAGAGCACAGATACGCAGTATTTT.